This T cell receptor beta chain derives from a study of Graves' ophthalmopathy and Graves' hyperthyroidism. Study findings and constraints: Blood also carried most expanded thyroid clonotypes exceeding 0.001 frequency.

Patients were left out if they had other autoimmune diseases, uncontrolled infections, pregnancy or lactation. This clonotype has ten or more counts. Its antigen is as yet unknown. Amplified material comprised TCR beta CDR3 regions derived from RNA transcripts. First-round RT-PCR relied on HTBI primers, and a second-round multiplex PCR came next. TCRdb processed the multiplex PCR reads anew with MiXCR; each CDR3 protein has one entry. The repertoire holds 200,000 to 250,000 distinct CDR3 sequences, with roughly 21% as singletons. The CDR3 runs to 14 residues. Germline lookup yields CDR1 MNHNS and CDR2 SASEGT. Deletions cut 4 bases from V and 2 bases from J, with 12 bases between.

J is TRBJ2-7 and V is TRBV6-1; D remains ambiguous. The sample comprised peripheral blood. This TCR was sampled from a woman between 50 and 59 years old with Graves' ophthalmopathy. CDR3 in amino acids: CASSGRRLTYEQYF. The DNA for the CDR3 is TGTGCCAGCAGTGGGCGACGCCTTACCTACGAGCAGTACTTC.